This T cell receptor beta chain emerged from a study of blood T cell repertoires in COVID-19. Study in general: Nucleic acid was either cDNA or gDNA, and it came from T cells, B-cell-depleted T cells, or PBMCs.

Germline values: CDR1 SGHTA, CDR2 FQGNSA. V lost 3 bases, J lost 2 bases, and 16 bases lay in between. The CDR3 contains 16 residues. Methods used by the authors: Counts of nucleated cells, estimated from reference gene primer amplification, were obtained. Clones were read by immunoSEQ multiplex PCR, and TCRdb kept only the in-frame ones, dropping some. D and trimming were read from the DNA, whereas the V and J calls and clone size are those reported in that table. The sample carries roughly 200,000 clones, about four fifths recorded once. Seattle's enrolled individuals joined amid active infection and were then monitored longitudinally. This clone came up once.

The sample consisted of peripheral blood. The V and J genes are TRBV7-2 and TRBJ1-2; perhaps TRBD1 as D (5 bases). The receptor's source is an elderly woman with COVID-19, enrolled during active disease. The CDR3 sequence is CASSFLPSAGNYGYTF. The CDR3 DNA sequence: TGTGCCAGCAGCTTTCTCCCCAGCGCAGGGAACTATGGCTACACCTTC.